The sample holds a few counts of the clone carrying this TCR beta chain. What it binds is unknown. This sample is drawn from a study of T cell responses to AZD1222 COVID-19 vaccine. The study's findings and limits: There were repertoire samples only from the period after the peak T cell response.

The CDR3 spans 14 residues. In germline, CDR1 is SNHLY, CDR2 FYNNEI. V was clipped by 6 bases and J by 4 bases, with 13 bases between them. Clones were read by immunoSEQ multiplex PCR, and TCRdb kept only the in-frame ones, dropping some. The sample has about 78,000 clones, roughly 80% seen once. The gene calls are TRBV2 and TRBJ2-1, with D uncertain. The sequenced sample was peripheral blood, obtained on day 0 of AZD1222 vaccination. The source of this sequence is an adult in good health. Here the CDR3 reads CASSHSDGYNEQFF. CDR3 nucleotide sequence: TGTGCCAGCAGCCACTCGGACGGATACAATGAGCAGTTCTTC.